Each of the 9 T cell receptor beta chains below was sequenced from the same sample in a study of cytomegalovirus exposure and HLA in healthy donors. Repertoires were generated with immunoSEQ multiplex PCR, while TCRdb's copy carries only in-frame clones and drops some. The sample shows some 330,000 clones, 70% to 90% of them seen only once. Material for sequencing was PBMCs. The source of these receptors is a woman in her late teens or twenties in good health and CMV-seronegative.

The CDR3 region has the DNA TGTGCCAGCAGTCCGGACACACCGGGGACCCAGTACTTC. It specifies CASSPDTPGTQYF. The chain recombines TRBV28 with TRBJ2-5; D perhaps matches TRBD1 (5 bases). The CDR3 is 13 amino acids. Trimming cost V 5 bases and J 7 bases, with 14 bases left between them. Germline lookup yields CDR1 MDHEN and CDR2 SYDVKM. The variable domain in full, completed from reference TRBV28 and TRBJ2-5, reads DVKVTQSSRYLVKRTGEKVFLECVQDMDHENMFWYRQDPGLGLRLIYFSYDVKMKEKGDIPEGYSVSREKKERFSLILESASTNQTSMYLCASSPDTPGTQYFGPGTRLLVL.

The chain joins TRBV27 to TRBJ2-7; 8 bases map to TRBD2. CDR1 and CDR2 (germline): MNHEY, SMNVEV (reference sequence). The CDR3 totals 14 residues. J lost 7 bases, V lost 1 base, and 6 bases had no gene match. The CDR3 DNA sequence: TGTGCCAGCAGTTTATTTGGGACTAGGTGGGAGCAGTACTTC. As protein: CASSLFGTRWEQYF.

The V and J genes are TRBV2 and TRBJ1-2, with a possible D match to TRBD1 (6 bases). Trimming removed 8 bases from V and 4 bases from J, with 17 bases in between. The CDR3 spans 14 residues. Germline CDR1 reads SNHLY; CDR2 reads FYNNEI. The CDR3 region is CASRRTAPFYGYTF. CDR3 DNA sequence: TGTGCCAGCCGAAGGACAGCCCCATTCTATGGCTACACCTTC.

V is TRBV30 and J is TRBJ2-2; 10 bases are a match to TRBD2. Losses at the gene ends were 2 bases for V and 8 bases for J; bases not matched to a gene: 11. This CDR3 comprises 16 residues. CDR1 is GTSNPN and CDR2 is SVGIG in the germline V gene (reference sequence). The CDR3: CAWSPGGAGGLGELFF. CDR3 DNA sequence: TGTGCCTGGAGTCCTGGGGGAGCGGGAGGGCTGGGGGAGCTGTTTTTT.

The V call is TRBV19, the J call TRBJ2-4; 8 bases are a match to TRBD2. Germline V gene sequence: CDR1 LNHDA, CDR2 SQIVND (reference sequence). V was pared by 5 bases and J by 12 bases, with 6 bases of the junction left unmatched. The CDR3 is 12 amino acids. CDR3 protein: CASSEQAGDQYF. The CDR3 DNA reads as TGTGCCAGTAGTGAACAAGCGGGGGATCAGTACTTC.

The chain combines TRBV28 with TRBJ2-7; D is possibly TRBD2 (6 bases). The ends were cut back, 5 bases at V and 1 base at J, with 21 bases in the middle. The CDR3 is 17 amino acids. Per germline, CDR1 MDHEN and CDR2 SYDVKM. CDR3 DNA: TGTGCCAGCAGTCGACCTGAGACTAGTGTTTTTTCCTACGAGCAGTACTTC. Its translation: CASSRPETSVFSYEQYF.

The chain couples TRBV7-9 to TRBJ2-1, with D possibly matching TRBD2 (5 bases). V shed 4 bases and J shed 0 bases, with 13 bases lying between them. The CDR3 has 16 amino acids. Germline V gene lookup returns CDR1 SEHNR and CDR2 FQNEAQ (reference sequence). This CDR3 is CASSSEAARSYNEQFF. CDR3 nucleotides: TGTGCCAGCAGCTCGGAAGCGGCCCGCTCCTACAATGAGCAGTTCTTC.

The chain combines TRBV28 with TRBJ2-7, with D perhaps matching TRBD1 (5 bases). Germline values: CDR1 MDHEN, CDR2 SYDVKM. The CDR3 loop spans 13 amino acids. Trimming shortened V by 2 bases and J by 6 bases, and 11 bases separated the two germline ends. The CDR3 loop is CASSLRTPFEQYF. The CDR3 DNA sequence: TGTGCCAGCAGTTTAAGGACACCTTTCGAGCAGTACTTC.

The V and J genes are TRBV4-1 and TRBJ2-6, with TRBD1 matching over 8 bases. Germline values: CDR1 MGHRA, CDR2 YSYEKL. The CDR3 is 18 amino acids. V dropped 2 bases and J dropped 0; count of bases not matched to a gene: 6. The CDR3 DNA sequence: TGCGCCAGCAGCCAAAGAGGGACAGGAGACTCTGGGGCCAACGTCCTGACTTTC. Translation gives CASSQRGTGDSGANVLTF.